What follows are 17 T cell receptor beta chains derived from one specimen sequenced in a study of shared clonotypes between healthy human individuals. Generated by immunoSEQ multiplex PCR, the TCRdb table keeps only in-frame clones and is missing some. In the table there are 950,000 to 1,100,000 clones, around 76% of which are singletons. The sample taken for sequencing was memory CD4+ T cells sorted from blood. The subset was: CD45RA-negative fraction. The receptors were gathered from a man aged 18 to 35 in good health.

The chain couples TRBV5-8 to TRBJ1-2; no firm D call. Per germline, CDR1 SGHTS and CDR2 YDEGEE. V was shortened by 9 bases and J by 0 bases, with 18 bases between the two germline ends. The CDR3 runs to 15 residues. The CDR3 nucleotides are TGTGCCACCGCCCAAACACGGCAAGCTAACTATGGCTACACCTTC. This encodes CATAQTRQANYGYTF.

Here the CDR3 DNA reads TGTGCCAGCAGCTGGGGCGCAACTCTATACGAGCAGTACTTC. Encoded protein: CASSWGATLYEQYF. V usage is TRBV7-2 and J usage is TRBJ2-7, with D possibly matching TRBD1 (5 bases). V gave up 4 bases and J gave up 4 bases, with 14 bases separating them. CDR3 length equals 14 residues. The germline gives CDR1 SGHTA, CDR2 FQGNSA.

This clone came up once. The chain links TRBV5-4 to TRBJ2-1, with 9 bases aligning to TRBD2. CDR1 and CDR2 from the germline V gene are SGHNT and YYREEE (reference sequence). The CDR3 spans 15 residues. V dropped 4 bases and J dropped 1; count of bases not matched to a gene: 3. CDR3 amino acids: CASSPSGNSYNEQFF. CDR3 coding DNA: TGTGCCAGCAGCCCTAGCGGGAATTCCTACAATGAGCAGTTCTTC.

The chain carries TRBV11-1 and TRBJ2-3; 11 bases fit TRBD2. The CDR3 totals 19 residues. V gave up 5 bases and J gave up 0 bases; unmatched junction bases: 13. Per germline, CDR1 SGHAT and CDR2 FQDESV (reference sequence). DNA of the CDR3: TGTGCCAGCAGCAGCCGGACTAGCGGGTTTGGATTTAGCACAGATACGCAGTATTTT. Translated: CASSSRTSGFGFSTDTQYF.

The V and J genes are TRBV9 and TRBJ1-6, with a tentative D call TRBD1 (6 bases). The length of the CDR3 is 15 residues. Trimming cost V 3 bases and J 7 bases, with 14 bases left between them. Germline V lookup: CDR1 SGDLS, CDR2 YYNGEE. CDR3 coding DNA: TGTGCCAGCAGCGGGCAGGGGACTGGCAATTCACCCCTCCACTTT. Protein: CASSGQGTGNSPLHF.

This chain joins TRBV5-1 and TRBJ2-7; the D gene is possibly TRBD1 (6 bases). With 3 bases removed from V and 5 bases from J, the gap between germline ends came to 12 bases. Germline V gene lookup returns CDR1 SGHRS and CDR2 YFSETQ. This CDR3 spans 13 amino acids. This CDR3 is CASSSLQGDEQYF. CDR3 in DNA: TGCGCCAGCAGCTCATTACAGGGAGACGAGCAGTACTTC.

This clone was observed a handful of times. The V call is TRBV6-5, the J call TRBJ2-7, with TRBD1 identical over 10 bases. There are 15 residues in the CDR3. V lost 4 bases and J lost 2; bases outside the gene matches: 5. CDR1 is MNHEY, CDR2 SVGAGI, per germline. Here the CDR3 reads CASSSGTGATYEQYF. The CDR3 DNA reads TGTGCCAGCAGTTCCGGGACAGGGGCGACCTACGAGCAGTACTTC.

The CDR3 DNA is TGTGCCAGCAGCTTGGGCCTCGGCGGCGGCGAAAAACTGTTTTTT. Its translation: CASSLGLGGGEKLFF. The V call is TRBV5-5, the J call TRBJ1-4; D is uncertain. The CDR3 is 15 residues long. Germline CDR1 and CDR2: SGHKS and YYEKEE (reference sequence). The V end lost 0 bases, the J end lost 8 bases, and 14 bases lay between the germline ends.

The CDR3 coding sequence is TGTGCCAGTAGTATAGGCAATGTGGGAGTGGTAGATACGCAGTATTTT. It encodes CASSIGNVGVVDTQYF. The V gene is TRBV19, the J gene TRBJ2-3; possibly TRBD2 for D (5 bases). The V and J ends lost 1 base and 5 bases respectively, with 16 bases between them. The CDR3 loop spans 16 amino acids. CDR1 and CDR2 (germline): LNHDA, SQIVND (reference sequence).

The genes are TRBV28 and TRBJ1-5; no reliable D call. This CDR3 is 16 amino acids long. V dropped 3 bases and J dropped 2 bases, with 14 bases sitting between them. The V gene's germline CDR1 is MDHEN and CDR2 SYDVKM. The CDR3 DNA sequence: TGTGCCAGCAGTTTCAGTGGGTTGACTGGCAATCAGCCCCAGCATTTT. This sequence encodes CASSFSGLTGNQPQHF.

This clone is a singleton in its sample. V usage is TRBV4-3 and J usage is TRBJ1-1; 7 nucleotides match TRBD1. This CDR3 is 18 amino acids long. Germline loops: CDR1 LGHNA, CDR2 YSLEER. J lost 1 base, V lost 0 bases, and 11 bases had no gene match. In nucleotides, the CDR3 is TGCGCCAGCAGCCAAGATCCCCCTTGGAGGGACAGGAACACTGAAGCTTTCTTT. Translating it yields CASSQDPPWRDRNTEAFF.

This chain joins TRBV10-2 and TRBJ2-1; 7 bases fit TRBD2. Germline V gives CDR1 WSHSY, CDR2 SAAADI. This CDR3 contains 12 residues. J was trimmed by 6 bases and V by 7 bases; bases with no gene match: 3. The CDR3 DNA follows: TGCGCCAGCACTCGGACTAGCAATGAGCAGTTCTTC. Protein product: CASTRTSNEQFF.

This chain connects TRBV30 to TRBJ2-4; D remains unclear. There are 17 residues in the CDR3. Trimming removed 5 bases at V and 2 bases at J, with 22 bases between. Germline assignment: CDR1 GTSNPN and CDR2 SVGIG (reference sequence). The CDR3 bases are TGTGCCTGGGCAATAGGAAAGGGCCCCAATCCCAAAAACATTCAGTACTTC. It yields the protein CAWAIGKGPNPKNIQYF.

This clone was picked up a small number of times. The chain carries TRBV18 and TRBJ1-1; 9 bases map to TRBD1. Looked up from germline, CDR1 is KGHSH and CDR2 is LQKENI. CDR3 size: 15 residues. V shed 4 bases, J shed 0 bases, and the junction held 3 bases outside the gene matches. The DNA of the CDR3 is TGTGCCAGCTCACAGGGGACAGGGCTGAACACTGAAGCTTTCTTT. Its translation is CASSQGTGLNTEAFF.

The V and J genes are TRBV21-1 and TRBJ1-1; TRBD1, as called in the table, went unchecked against the DNA. TRBV21-1 is given as a pseudogene. CDR3 length: 15 residues. DNA for the CDR3: TGTGCCAGGCAATGCCAGGGGGATCCGAACACTGAAGCTTTCTTT. Translating it yields CARQCQGDPNTEAFF.

This clone was seen a single time. The chain is built from TRBV6-1 and TRBJ2-2, with TRBD1 identical over 8 bases. The CDR3 length is 14 residues. V lost 8 bases, J lost 3 bases, and 5 bases stayed unmatched. Germline V gives CDR1 MNHNS, CDR2 SASEGT. CDR3 loop: CASSGQGYTGELFF. In DNA, the CDR3 is TGTGCCAGCTCAGGACAGGGTTACACCGGGGAGCTGTTTTTT.

V and J are TRBV10-2 and TRBJ2-1; D perhaps matches TRBD1 (5 bases). V lost 8 bases and J 4 bases, leaving 21 bases between the germline ends. Germline V gene data show CDR1 as WSHSY and CDR2 as SAAADI. The CDR3 totals 16 residues. This chain's CDR3 is CASYDRSIFLYNEQFF. The CDR3 region has the DNA TGCGCCAGCTATGACAGATCTATCTTCCTTTACAATGAGCAGTTCTTC.